This T cell receptor (beta chain) comes out of a study of blood T cell repertoires in COVID-19. Authors' analysis steps: Researchers report that nucleated cell counts were estimated from reference gene primer amplification. Generated by immunoSEQ multiplex PCR, the TCRdb table keeps only in-frame clones and is missing some. V, J and clone size are those of that table, while D and trimming were read from the DNA. The sample has over 250,000 clones, 88% seen once. The sequence came from a woman in her thirties or forties who had recovered from COVID-19. The sample was peripheral blood.

The CDR3 here is CATSSPGGGEAFF. CDR3 nucleotides: TGTGCCACCAGCAGCCCGGGGGGGGGTGAAGCTTTCTTT. This chain links TRBV15 with TRBJ1-1; possible D gene TRBD1, 5 bases. Germline V gene lookup returns CDR1 LNHNV and CDR2 YYDKDF (reference sequence). Trimming removed 3 bases from V and 7 bases from J, with 12 bases in between. The CDR3 runs 13 residues.